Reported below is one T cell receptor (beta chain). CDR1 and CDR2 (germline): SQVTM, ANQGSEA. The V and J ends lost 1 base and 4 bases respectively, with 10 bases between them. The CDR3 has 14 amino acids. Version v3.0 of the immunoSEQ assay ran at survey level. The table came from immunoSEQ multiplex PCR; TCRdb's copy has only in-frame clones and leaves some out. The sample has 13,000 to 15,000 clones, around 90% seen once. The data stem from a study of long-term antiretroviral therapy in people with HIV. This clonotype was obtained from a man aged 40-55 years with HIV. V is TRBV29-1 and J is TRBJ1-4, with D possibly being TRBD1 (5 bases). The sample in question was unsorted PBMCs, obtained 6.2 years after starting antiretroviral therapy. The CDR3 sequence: CSVEGDGNNEKLFF. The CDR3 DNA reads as TGCAGCGTTGAAGGGGACGGAAATAATGAAAAACTGTTTTTT.